This T cell receptor beta chain was recovered during a study of T-cell reconstitution after alpha-beta-depleted transplantation in children. Study-wide findings and caveats: One year after transplant, T-cell counts and diversity came mostly from newly produced T cells. The study traced high day-60 TCRbeta diversity in some patients to surviving recipient T cells and thymic progenitors. Approximately two months post-transplant, alpha-beta T cells reportedly originated from several hundred expanded graft clones.

Library preparation (for TCRbeta) was performed with unique molecular identifiers. Each CDR3 protein gets one entry after TCRdb re-called the PCR reads with MiXCR. The table records a few hundred thousand distinct CDR3 sequences, around 25% of them present only once. Trimming took 8 bases from V and 6 from J, leaving 7 bases between them. This CDR3 comprises 11 residues. This clonotype was seen repeatedly, ten times or more. Its antigen is as yet unknown. The V and J genes are TRBV12-3 or TRBV12-4 and TRBJ2-2, with TRBD2 as a possible D gene (6 bases). The material was PBMCs, mostly from graft donor cells, obtained 360 days after TCRalphabeta/CD19-depleted stem cell transplant. The clonotype originates from a female patient younger than 10 who had a stem cell transplant for congenital amegakaryocytic thrombocytopenia, so the T cells may come from the graft donor. In nucleotides, the CDR3 is TGTGCCAGCGTAGCGGCCGGGGAGCTGTTTTTT. It translates to CASVAAGELFF.